These 3 T cell receptor beta chains originate from one sample sequenced in a study of regulatory T cells in long-lasting Graves disease listed by TCRdb under 2021. Library method: multiplex PCR. The data were produced on an Illumina HiSeq 4000. To build TCR beta libraries, CDR3 regions were amplified by Arm-PCR using iRepertoire HTBI primers. The public sequencing data were trimmed at Q25 with fastp and processed into clonotypes with MiXCR by TCRdb, which kept only in-frame beta chains. Rows are unified per CDR3 protein, each entry keeping the most common DNA and genes. For this sample there are roughly 500,000 distinct CDR3 sequences; roughly 12% appear just once. Clones ranked in the top ten supply under 10% of the sample. What this sample's time point label stands for: newly diagnosed GD, antithyroid drugs for less than 3 months. For both TCR sequencing and RNA sequencing, RNA was extracted from PBMCs in TRIzol.

A further study also used this sample, focusing on T cells in Graves' hyperthyroidism and ophthalmopathy.

The sequencing used peripheral blood mononuclear cells (PBMCs), collected at new diagnosis, from a patient treated with antithyroid drugs. These receptors originate from a man under 40 with Graves disease. Donor details come from another sample of the same person, matched by shared clones.

In this sample, this clonotype turned up many times. This chain links TRBV20-1 with TRBJ2-7; 9 bases map to TRBD2. This CDR3 has 15 amino acids. Trimming removed 0 bases from V and 7 bases from J; junction bases left unmatched: 10. Germline-derived CDR1 and CDR2 are DFQATT and SNEGSKA (reference sequence). This CDR3 is CSARDPNSGSREQYF. CDR3 DNA sequence: TGCAGTGCTAGAGATCCTAATAGCGGGAGTCGGGAGCAGTACTTC.

In this sample, this clonotype turned up many times. The V and J genes are TRBV3-1 and TRBJ2-1; D is perhaps TRBD1 or TRBD2 (5 bases each). The ends were cut back, 4 bases at V and 5 bases at J, with 12 bases in the middle. In germline, CDR1 is LGHDT, CDR2 YNNKEL (reference sequence). The CDR3 loop spans 14 amino acids. This CDR3 is CASSLYGTNNEQFF. The CDR3 nucleotides read TGTGCCAGCAGCCTATACGGGACCAACAATGAGCAGTTCTTC.

For this clonotype: At one end, the junction sequence differs from germline, possibly due to a read error. The chain has TRBV20-1 and TRBJ2-2; TRBD1 agrees at 7 bases. CDR3 length: 15 residues. Germline CDR1 and CDR2: DFQATT and SNEGSKA (reference sequence). As DNA, the CDR3 is TGCAGTGCCCCTAAACAGGGGTGGAACGCCGGGGAGCTGTTTTTT. It yields the protein CSAPKQGWNAGELFF.